This T cell receptor beta chain was observed in a study of patients with pleural tuberculosis (dated by TCRdb to 2013 to 2014). The data were produced on an Illumina Genome Analyzer IIx. TCRdb took the public reads, trimmed them with fastp at Q25, ran MiXCR for clone calling and kept in-frame beta chains. Rows are combined by CDR3 protein, so each entry shows the most common genes and DNA. The sample records under 65,000 distinct CDR3 sequences, less than 9.5% of which are singletons. Around 15% of the sample comes from the top ten. Trimming takes 0 bases from V and 3 bases from J, and the germline ends sit 7 bases apart. The CDR3 has 14 amino acids, counting the end cysteine and phenylalanine. Just the 42-base CDR3 DNA is kept, in frame starting at base 1. CDR1 and CDR2, per the germline V gene, are KGHSH and LQKENI. This clonotype was observed many times. Its antigen is currently not known. No base qualities exist here, and no much larger clone lies one base off it.

The chain uses TRBV18 and TRBJ2-3, with the D segment identity uncertain. The sequence derives from a human donor with pleural tuberculosis. CDR3 protein: CASSPPSRTDTQYF. The sequenced DNA: TGTGCCAGCTCACCACCCTCACGGACAGATACGCAGTATTTT.